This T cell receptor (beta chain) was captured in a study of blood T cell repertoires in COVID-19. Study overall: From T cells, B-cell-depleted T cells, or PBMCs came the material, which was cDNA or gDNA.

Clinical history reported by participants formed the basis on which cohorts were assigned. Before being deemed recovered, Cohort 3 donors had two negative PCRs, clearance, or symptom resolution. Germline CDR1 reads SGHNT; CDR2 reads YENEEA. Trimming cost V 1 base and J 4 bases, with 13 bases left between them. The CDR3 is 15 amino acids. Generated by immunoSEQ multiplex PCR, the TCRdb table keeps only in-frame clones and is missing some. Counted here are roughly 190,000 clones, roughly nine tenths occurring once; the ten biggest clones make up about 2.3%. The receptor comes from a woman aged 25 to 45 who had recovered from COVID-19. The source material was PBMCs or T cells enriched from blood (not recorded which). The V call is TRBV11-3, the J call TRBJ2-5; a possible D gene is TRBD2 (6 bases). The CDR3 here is CASSLVSTGGETQYF. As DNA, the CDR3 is TGTGCCAGCAGCTTAGTTTCTACCGGGGGAGAGACCCAGTACTTC.